The 10 T cell receptor beta chains in this list originate from one sample, sequenced in a study of immune heterogeneity within non-small cell lung tumors. TCR beta CDR3 was amplified by multiplex PCR, first round nine to eleven cycles, 32 V and 13 J primers. TCRdb analysed the multiplex PCR reads with MiXCR anew, one entry per CDR3 protein. This table has about 10,000 distinct CDR3 sequences, around 29% appearing once. At about 600 ng per sample, bulk tumor genomic DNA provided the template. Doctors removed several biopsies from each primary tumor during surgery, keeping them far apart. It was patients with untreated, newly diagnosed non-small cell lung cancer who underwent curative surgery. What was sequenced was lung tumor tissue. These receptors were collected from a man over 45 with non-small cell lung cancer.

On this clonotype itself: This sequence may be a read error, since a much larger clone differs from it by one base. The chain uses TRBV18 and TRBJ1-2, with D unresolved. Trimming took off 4 bases at V and 3 bases at J, with 9 bases between the two ends. This CDR3 contains 13 residues. CDR1 is KGHSH and CDR2 is LQKENI in the germline V gene. CDR3 sequence reads: CASSLQVDYGYTF. CDR3 in DNA: TGTGCCAGCTCACTTCAGGTGGACTATGGCTACACCTTC.

Note on this clonotype: A much larger clone sits a single nucleotide away, making a read error possible. The rearrangement uses TRBV7-2 and TRBJ2-7, with D possibly called TRBD1 or TRBD2 (6 bases each). The CDR3 length is 14 residues. Germline assignment: CDR1 SGHTA and CDR2 FQGNSA. Trimming cost V 5 bases and J 2 bases, with 13 bases left between them. The CDR3 sequence is CASSHHGGPYEQYF. CDR3 nucleotides: TGTGCCAGCAGCCACCATGGGGGGCCCTACGAGCAGTACTTC.

In regard to this clonotype: This may stem from a read error, because a much larger clone lies one nucleotide away. This chain links TRBV12-3 or TRBV12-4 with TRBJ1-1; no clear D. This CDR3 region has 12 residues. The CDR3: CASSRMNTESFF. CDR3 DNA: TGTGCCAGCAGCCGTATGAACACTGAATCTTTCTTT.

Sample share makes this clonotype medium-sized. The chain links TRBV19 to TRBJ1-5, with 8 nucleotides matching TRBD1. Germline CDR1 is LNHDA and CDR2 is SQIVND (reference sequence). The V and J ends lost 3 bases and 7 bases, in that order; junction bases with no gene match: 14. The CDR3 runs to 17 residues. CDR3 nucleotide sequence: TGTGCCAGTAGTATCGTAATATTGTGGGGACAGGACCAGCCCCAGCATTTT. Translating it yields CASSIVILWGQDQPQHF.

The chain links TRBV5-4 to TRBJ2-1; D is unclear. Trimming stripped 0 bases from V and 0 bases from J, with 7 bases between. Per germline, CDR1 SGHNT and CDR2 YYREEE (reference sequence). The CDR3 contains 15 residues. In nucleotides, the CDR3 is TGTGCCAGCAGCTTGGGTTTAGGCTCCTACAATGAGCAGTTCTTC. Translation gives CASSLGLGSYNEQFF.

This clonotype is medium-sized in the sample. This chain uses TRBV27 with TRBJ1-6, with D tentatively TRBD1 (5 bases). The CDR3 totals 15 residues. Germline V gene sequence: CDR1 MNHEY, CDR2 SMNVEV (reference sequence). V dropped 8 bases and J dropped 11 bases, with 22 bases sitting between them. CDR3 region: CASGLKSGLLTPLHF. The CDR3 DNA follows: TGTGCCAGCGGCCTAAAATCAGGGCTGCTGACACCCCTCCACTTT.

There are many counts of this clonotype. This chain uses TRBV28 with TRBJ2-4; D is uncertain. Trimming stripped 3 bases from V and 7 bases from J, with 13 bases between. CDR3 length equals 14 residues. Germline V gene data show CDR1 as MDHEN and CDR2 as SYDVKM. The CDR3 DNA is TGTGCCAGCAGTTTCCCTGCCACCCTGAACATTCAGTACTTC. Its protein is CASSFPATLNIQYF.

This clonotype was counted once. V usage is TRBV5-6 and J usage is TRBJ2-1, with D possibly called TRBD1 or TRBD2 (5 bases each). There are 12 residues in the CDR3. V was pared by 0 bases and J by 10 bases, with 8 bases between. Germline V gives CDR1 SGHDT, CDR2 YYEEEE. CDR3 sequence: CASSLVRGEQFF. CDR3 nucleotides: TGTGCCAGCAGCTTGGTGAGGGGCGAGCAGTTCTTC.

Notes on this clonotype: A read error may explain this, as a much larger clone is one base away. The chain joins TRBV6-1 to TRBJ2-3; 7 nucleotides match TRBD2. V lost 6 bases and J lost 5; bases outside the gene matches: 17. The CDR3 contains 17 residues. CDR1 and CDR2 from the germline V gene are MNHNS and SASEGT. CDR3 residues: CASRKPLTSRPVDTQYF. For the CDR3, the DNA is TGTGCCAGCAGAAAACCCCTGACTAGCAGGCCGGTAGATACGCAGTATTTT.

This clonotype is medium-sized. The chain combines TRBV20-1 with TRBJ2-1; TRBD2 aligns across 7 bases. This CDR3 has 15 residues. Per the germline V gene, CDR1 is DFQATT and CDR2 is SNEGSKA (reference sequence). Trimming cost V 6 bases and J 2 bases; bases outside gene matches: 10. CDR3 region: CSADPLAAAYNEQFF. In nucleotides, the CDR3 is TGCAGTGCGGACCCTCTAGCGGCCGCCTACAATGAGCAGTTCTTC.